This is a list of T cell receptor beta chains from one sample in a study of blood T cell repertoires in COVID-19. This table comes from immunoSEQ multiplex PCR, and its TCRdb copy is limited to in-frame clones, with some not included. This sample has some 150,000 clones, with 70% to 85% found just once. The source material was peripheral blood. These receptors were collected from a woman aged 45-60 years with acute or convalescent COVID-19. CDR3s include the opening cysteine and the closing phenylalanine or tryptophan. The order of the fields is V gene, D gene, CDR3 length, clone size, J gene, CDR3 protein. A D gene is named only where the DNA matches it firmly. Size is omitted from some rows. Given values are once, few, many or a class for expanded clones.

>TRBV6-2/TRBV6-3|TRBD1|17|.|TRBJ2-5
CASSYETGQGFEETQYF
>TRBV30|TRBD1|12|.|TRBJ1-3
CALGGTGNTIYF
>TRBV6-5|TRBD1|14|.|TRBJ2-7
CASRRQGREYEQYF
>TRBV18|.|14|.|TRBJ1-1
CASRTDIVNTEAFF
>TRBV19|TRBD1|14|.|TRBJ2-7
CASAWDRGSSEQYF
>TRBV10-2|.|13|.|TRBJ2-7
CASSDGRAYEQYF
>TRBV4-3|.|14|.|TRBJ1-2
CASSQDSLNYGYTF
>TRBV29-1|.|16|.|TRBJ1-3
CSVEDPPGQAGNTIYF
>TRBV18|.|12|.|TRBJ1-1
CASSPPAGTAFF
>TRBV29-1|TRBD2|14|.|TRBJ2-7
CSTRTSGSSYEQYF
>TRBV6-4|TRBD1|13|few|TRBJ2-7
CATPGQGIYEQYF
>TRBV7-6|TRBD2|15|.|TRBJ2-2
CASSLGSGGTGELFF
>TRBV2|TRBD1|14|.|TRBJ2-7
CASGRTGARYEQYF
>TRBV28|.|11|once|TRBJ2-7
CASSLGFDPYF
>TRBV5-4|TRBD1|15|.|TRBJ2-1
CASSTGQGARNEQFF
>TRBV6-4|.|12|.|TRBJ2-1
CASSDLAYEQFF
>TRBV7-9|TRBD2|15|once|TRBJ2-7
CASSPEAGATYEQYF
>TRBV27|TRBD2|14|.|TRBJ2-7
CASMRLAGNYEQYF
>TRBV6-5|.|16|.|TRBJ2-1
CASSYRGGISYNEQFF
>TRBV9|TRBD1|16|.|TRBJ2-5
CASSANLGTGQETQYF
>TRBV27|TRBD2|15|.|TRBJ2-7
CASRDLAGAPYEQYF
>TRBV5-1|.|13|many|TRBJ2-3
CASSSTSTDTQYF
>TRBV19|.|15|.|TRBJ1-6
CASKREVRRNSPLHF
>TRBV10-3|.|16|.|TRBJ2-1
CAISESEAKTYNEQFF
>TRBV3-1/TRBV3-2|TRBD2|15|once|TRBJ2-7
CASSQGTSGRYEQYF
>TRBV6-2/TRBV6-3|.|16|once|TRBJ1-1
CASSILRGRTNTEAFF
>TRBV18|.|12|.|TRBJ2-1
CASSPPINEQFF